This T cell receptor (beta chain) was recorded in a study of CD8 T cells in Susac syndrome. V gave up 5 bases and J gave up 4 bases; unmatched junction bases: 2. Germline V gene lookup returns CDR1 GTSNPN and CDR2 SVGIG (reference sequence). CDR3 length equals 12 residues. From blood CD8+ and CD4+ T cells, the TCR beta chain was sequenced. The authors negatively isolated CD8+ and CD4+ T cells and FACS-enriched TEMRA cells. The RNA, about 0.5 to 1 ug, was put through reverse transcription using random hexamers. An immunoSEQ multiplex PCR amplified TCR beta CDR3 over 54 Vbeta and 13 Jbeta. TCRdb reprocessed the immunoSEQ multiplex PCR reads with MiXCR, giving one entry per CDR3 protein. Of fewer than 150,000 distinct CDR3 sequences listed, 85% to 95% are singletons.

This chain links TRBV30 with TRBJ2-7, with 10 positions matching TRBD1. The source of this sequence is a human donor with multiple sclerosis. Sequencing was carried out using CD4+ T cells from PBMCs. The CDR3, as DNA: TGTGCCTGGGGGGACAGGGGTTACGAGCAGTACTTC. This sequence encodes CAWGDRGYEQYF.